This TCR beta chain was identified in a study of human T cells and chemical hapten exposure. Overall study: Each patient's scalp received weekly diphenylcyclopropenone throughout the approximately 25-week study. Across samples, TCR yields varied, mostly owing to small differences in pooled library volumes.

During construction of the library, unique molecular identifiers were attached to individual cDNA molecules for quantitative, reproducible TCR counting. Each CDR3 protein gets one entry after TCRdb re-called the RACE reads with MiXCR. In the table there are about 80,000 distinct CDR3 sequences, about 9.4% of which are singletons. Documented time point: patch test 1, 2 weeks after DPC sensitization. The treatment was: therapeutic diphenylcyclopropenone sensitization with weekly scalp DPC. This clonotype was seen repeatedly, ten times or more. The sample was whole blood, taken in connection with sensitization to the hapten diphenylcyclopropenone (DPC). The receptor's source is a woman aged 50 to 60 with alopecia areata. Some clones in this sample may be carry-over from other donors' samples.

In DNA form, the CDR3 reads TGTGCCAGCAGGCTAAGGCCATCCTACAATGAGCAGTTCTTC. Protein: CASRLRPSYNEQFF. The chain uses TRBV28 and TRBJ2-1; D call uncertain. The CDR3 consists of 14 residues. Germline V gene sequence: CDR1 MDHEN, CDR2 SYDVKM. V gave up 6 bases and J gave up 1 base, with 10 bases separating them.